This TCR beta chain originates from a study of cytomegalovirus exposure and HLA in healthy donors. Amplification used 60 Vbeta primers and 13 Jbeta primers. Sequencing used immunoSEQ multiplex PCR; TCRdb keeps in-frame clones, though not all of them. The data show almost 45,000 clones, and the top ten clones hold around 7.4%. The TCR sequence derives from a male donor in good health and CMV-seronegative. The source material was PBMCs.

CDR3 DNA: TGCGCCAGCAGTGGGATAGACAGGCACGGGTACGAGCAGTACTTC. Amino acid sequence: CASSGIDRHGYEQYF. The V gene is TRBV10-1, the J gene TRBJ2-7; a possible D gene is TRBD1 (6 bases). The CDR3 is made up of 15 amino acids. V shed 4 bases and J shed 4 bases, with 17 bases lying between them. Germline V lookup: CDR1 WNHNN, CDR2 SYGVQD (reference sequence).